This TCR beta chain was found in a study of blood T cell repertoires in COVID-19. Turning to the study itself: Spain, Italy and the United States supplied samples that represented acute and convalescent COVID-19.

As originally analysed: It was from reference gene primer amplification that nucleated cell counts were estimated. TCRdb's table, derived via immunoSEQ multiplex PCR, lists solely in-frame clones and lacks some. Clonal size and the V and J genes are those of that table, whereas D and trimming came from the DNA. The repertoire holds around 160,000 clones, with around 85% as singletons. The V segment lost 4 bases and the J segment 3 bases; nucleotides outside the gene matches: 10. Germline V lookup: CDR1 KGHDR, CDR2 SFDVKD. CDR3 length equals 16 residues. This rearrangement joins TRBV24-1 to TRBJ1-1; 7 bases map to TRBD1. The receptor comes from a woman between 55 and 75 years old with COVID-19, enrolled during active disease. The sample comprised peripheral blood. The CDR3 DNA reads TGTGCCACCAGTGACGTACTACAGGGGCGGGACACTGAAGCTTTCTTT. Its protein is CATSDVLQGRDTEAFF.